Listed below are T cell receptor beta chains from one sample, sequenced in a study of OX40 agonist ivuxolimab in advanced cancers. Sequenced by immunoSEQ multiplex PCR; TCRdb stores in-frame clones only, minus some. Found here are 70,000 or so clones, 85% to 90% of them singletons; the top ten hold about 0.9%. The sequencing here drew on CD4+ or CD8+ T cells sorted from blood, taken in a trial of the OX40 agonist ivuxolimab. The source of these receptors is an adult with an advanced solid tumor such as melanoma, head and neck, liver or kidney cancer. CDR3s include the opening cysteine and the closing phenylalanine or tryptophan. The D gene is left open where the match is weak. Size tells how often a clone was seen (once, few, many) or the class of an expanded clone, and some rows leave it out.

cdr3_nt,cdr3_aa,clone_size,j_call,v_call,d_call
TGTGCCAGCAGCTTTCAAGAGACCCAGTACTTC,CASSFQETQYF,-,TRBJ2-5,TRBV7-9,-
TGTGCCAGTAGTAGAGGGTATGGCACTGAAGCTTTCTTT,CASSRGYGTEAFF,-,TRBJ1-1,TRBV19,-
TGTGCCAGCAGCTTCTACCCGGGCCGTGACGAGCAGTACTTC,CASSFYPGRDEQYF,-,TRBJ2-7,TRBV7-2,-
TGCGCCAGCAGCTCCCGGACTAGCGGGGGCGGGGATACGCAGTATTTT,CASSSRTSGGGDTQYF,-,TRBJ2-3,TRBV4-1,TRBD2
TGTGCCAGTAGTATAGGACCTCGAGGGGCGGATGAAAAACTGTTTTTT,CASSIGPRGADEKLFF,once,TRBJ1-4,TRBV19,-
TGTGCCAGCAGCCCCGGGGACAGGTGGGGTGAGCAGTTCTTC,CASSPGDRWGEQFF,once,TRBJ2-1,TRBV9,TRBD1
TGTGCCAGCAGCCAAAGGACGGGAGGGTACAATGAGCAGTTCTTC,CASSQRTGGYNEQFF,-,TRBJ2-1,TRBV14,TRBD2
TGCGCCAGCAGCCAGACAGGGGGTATGAACACTGAAGCTTTCTTT,CASSQTGGMNTEAFF,-,TRBJ1-1,TRBV4-3,TRBD1
TGTGCCAGCAGCTCAAGCGGGAGCCCTTACAATGAGCAGTTCTTC,CASSSSGSPYNEQFF,-,TRBJ2-1,TRBV9,TRBD2
TGTGCCAGCAACCCTAGGGGACAGGGGGCAGATACGCAGTATTTT,CASNPRGQGADTQYF,-,TRBJ2-3,TRBV27,TRBD1
TGTGCCAGCAGTTCCGGGACAGGGAACTATGGCTACACCTTC,CASSSGTGNYGYTF,-,TRBJ1-2,TRBV28,TRBD1
TGTGCCAGCAGCTTAGCGAGTACAGGGGGTACTGGAAACACCATATATTTT,CASSLASTGGTGNTIYF,-,TRBJ1-3,TRBV7-8,TRBD1
TGTGCCAGCAGTTTATCAGGCTGGGAGACCCAGTACTTC,CASSLSGWETQYF,-,TRBJ2-5,TRBV28,-
TGTGCCAGCAGGGACTCGGGGGCTGGGTATGGCTACACCTTC,CASRDSGAGYGYTF,-,TRBJ1-2,TRBV6-5,-
TGTGCCAGCAGCTTGGGCCCGGGGAACACTGAAGCTTTCTTT,CASSLGPGNTEAFF,-,TRBJ1-1,TRBV7-3,-
TGTGCCAGCAACCAGGGCAATCAGCCCCAGCATTTT,CASNQGNQPQHF,once,TRBJ1-5,TRBV6-5,-
TGTGCCAGTAGTGTGACTAGCGGGAGATATGGCGGGGAGCTGTTTTTT,CASSVTSGRYGGELFF,-,TRBJ2-2,TRBV19,TRBD2
TGTGCCAGCAGCGCAGATCGAGGGGCAGACTCCTACGAGCAGTACTTC,CASSADRGADSYEQYF,-,TRBJ2-7,TRBV7-9,-
TGTGCCAGCAGAGGATACAGGGGGCCTAATTCACCCCTCCACTTT,CASRGYRGPNSPLHF,-,TRBJ1-6,TRBV6-5,TRBD1
TGTGCCAGCAGTTACTTGCAGGAAAGCACAGATACGCAGTATTTT,CASSYLQESTDTQYF,-,TRBJ2-3,TRBV6-5,-
TGTGCCAGCAGCTTGGTCGGCAGGGCAACTAACTATGGCTACACCTTC,CASSLVGRATNYGYTF,once,TRBJ1-2,TRBV5-6,-
TGTGCCAGCAGCTCCTCTCCGCGACAGGGGATCTACGAGCAGTACTTC,CASSSSPRQGIYEQYF,once,TRBJ2-7,TRBV7-2,TRBD1
TGTGCCAGCAGCCAAGATGGGGGGGGCCCCTACGAGCAGTACTTC,CASSQDGGGPYEQYF,once,TRBJ2-7,TRBV14,-
TGTGCCTGGAGCGCGTTAGGGGCGGGCACACATGGCTACACCTTC,CAWSALGAGTHGYTF,-,TRBJ1-2,TRBV30,-
TGTGCCAGCAGTGTATCGGGACTAGGGCCCGGGGAGCTGTTTTTT,CASSVSGLGPGELFF,-,TRBJ2-2,TRBV6-1,TRBD2
TGTGCCAGCAGCTTAGTCGGGGGAGAGACCCAGTACTTC,CASSLVGGETQYF,-,TRBJ2-5,TRBV11-3,-
TGTGCCAGCTCACCAGGTAGCGGGAGAGGAGAGCAGTACTTC,CASSPGSGRGEQYF,-,TRBJ2-7,TRBV18,TRBD2
TGTGCCAGCAGCTTGGGGGACAACGGCGGGAATCAGCCCCAGCATTTT,CASSLGDNGGNQPQHF,-,TRBJ1-5,TRBV5-5,-
TGTGCCAGCTCCAAGGGGAGTGAGGGCGAGCAGTACTTC,CASSKGSEGEQYF,-,TRBJ2-7,TRBV18,-
TGTGCCAGCACCCTGGGGATGGCAGGTCGGGGCTACACCTTC,CASTLGMAGRGYTF,-,TRBJ1-2,TRBV5-4,-
TGTGCCGGGGCGGGGTCCGTTTACAATCAGCCCCAGCATTTT,CAGAGSVYNQPQHF,-,TRBJ1-5,TRBV28,-
TGCGCCAGCAGCCCGGGACAGGTCTACAATGAGCAGTTCTTC,CASSPGQVYNEQFF,-,TRBJ2-1,TRBV5-1,TRBD1
TGCGCCAGCAGCTTGGGCCTCAGGGCCAACTATGGCTACACCTTC,CASSLGLRANYGYTF,-,TRBJ1-2,TRBV5-1,-
TGTGCCAGCAGTGCCCTCGACAGTAGCAATCAGCCCCAGCATTTT,CASSALDSSNQPQHF,-,TRBJ1-5,TRBV2,-
TGTGCCAGCAGCTTAACTCGGACAGAAGAGCCGTTCTTC,CASSLTRTEEPFF,-,TRBJ2-1,TRBV7-3,-
TGTGCCATCAAAGATTATACTAGCGGCGAGCAGTACTTC,CAIKDYTSGEQYF,-,TRBJ2-7,TRBV10-3,TRBD2
TGTGCCATCAGTGAAAAGGACAGGGGGAATAACATTCAGTACTTC,CAISEKDRGNNIQYF,-,TRBJ2-4,TRBV10-3,TRBD1
TGTGCCAGCAGACCAATTGGGTCAATCTACGAGCAGTACTTC,CASRPIGSIYEQYF,-,TRBJ2-7,TRBV6-5,-
TGCGCCAGCAGCTTGGATCGGGACAGGGCCTATCAGCCCCAGCATTTT,CASSLDRDRAYQPQHF,once,TRBJ1-5,TRBV5-1,TRBD1
TGTGCCTGGACGAGACGGGGTACCGGTCAGCCCCAGCATTTT,CAWTRRGTGQPQHF,-,TRBJ1-5,TRBV30,-
TGTGCCAGCAGTCGGGACAGGGTGAACACCGGGGAGCTGTTTTTT,CASSRDRVNTGELFF,-,TRBJ2-2,TRBV7-2,TRBD1
TGCGCCAGCAGCTTGGCGGGACAGGGGGACGAGCAGTACTTC,CASSLAGQGDEQYF,-,TRBJ2-7,TRBV5-1,TRBD1
TGTGCCAGTAGTGAACAGGGTTTCGTAGAAGCTTTCTTT,CASSEQGFVEAFF,medium-sized,TRBJ1-1,TRBV19,-
TGTGCCAGCAGCTTAGCCGGGACAGGGAAATACAATGAGCAGTTCTTC,CASSLAGTGKYNEQFF,-,TRBJ2-1,TRBV7-2,TRBD1
TGTGCCAGCAGCTTAGGAGGGGCTGGGGCCAACGTCCTGACTTTC,CASSLGGAGANVLTF,-,TRBJ2-6,TRBV7-6,-
TGTGCCAGCTCACCGCCGGGACTAGCGGGTCGGGGTGAGCAGTTCTTC,CASSPPGLAGRGEQFF,-,TRBJ2-1,TRBV18,TRBD2
TGTGCCAGCAGTCCCGGCAACACTGCTAGCTACACCTTC,CASSPGNTASYTF,once,TRBJ1-2,TRBV28,-
TGTGCCAGCAGCTTGGGTTGGGGTTCAACGGTGGCTGAAGCTTTCTTT,CASSLGWGSTVAEAFF,once,TRBJ1-1,TRBV5-8,-
TGTGCCAGCAGTTGGACAGCGGGGAGAAAACTGTTTTTT,CASSWTAGRKLFF,once,TRBJ1-4,TRBV2,-
TGCAGCGTTGGCGGGACTAACGTTGGGACCCAGTACTTC,CSVGGTNVGTQYF,-,TRBJ2-5,TRBV29-1,TRBD2
TGCGCCAGCAGCCAACCGGGACTCCAAGCCTACAATGAGCAGTTCTTC,CASSQPGLQAYNEQFF,-,TRBJ2-1,TRBV4-1,-
TGTGCCAGCAGCGCCCGACAGGTCCCGGGGAACACTGAAGCTTTCTTT,CASSARQVPGNTEAFF,-,TRBJ1-1,TRBV9,-